This is a list of T cell receptor beta chains from one sample in a study of siplizumab effects on memory and regulatory T cells. Sequenced by immunoSEQ multiplex PCR; TCRdb stores in-frame clones only, minus some. The sample gives around 68,000 clones, approximately 88% of which show up once; about 1.5% is in the top ten. The sequencing sample was made of Tregs sorted from blood. The receptors stem from a human donor in good health. CDR3s include the opening cysteine and the closing phenylalanine or tryptophan. D genes are given only for firm matches.

len,j_gene,v_gene,d_gene,CDR3aa,CDR3nt
14,TRBJ1-5,TRBV6-1,.,CASGRTADNQPQHF,TGTGCCAGCGGGAGGACAGCCGATAATCAGCCCCAGCATTTT
15,TRBJ2-5,TRBV27,TRBD2,CASSLRLAGKETQYF,TGTGCCAGCAGTTTAAGACTAGCGGGCAAAGAGACCCAGTACTTC
15,TRBJ2-7,TRBV5-1,.,CASSHQGGSAYEQYF,TGCGCCAGCAGCCATCAGGGTGGGTCCGCCTACGAGCAGTACTTC
15,TRBJ2-3,TRBV15,TRBD2,CATSRLAGYTDTQYF,TGTGCCACCAGCAGGTTAGCGGGTTACACAGATACGCAGTATTTT
12,TRBJ2-3,TRBV10-3,.,CAISEFRDTQYF,TGTGCCATCAGTGAGTTCAGAGATACGCAGTATTTT
15,TRBJ2-3,TRBV28,TRBD2,CASSLSGSRLDTQYF,TGTGCCAGCAGTTTAAGCGGGAGTAGGTTAGATACGCAGTATTTT
10,TRBJ2-3,TRBV20-1,.,CSARSDTQYF,TGCAGTGCTAGATCAGATACGCAGTATTTT
14,TRBJ1-5,TRBV5-6,.,CASSLLHSNQPQHF,TGTGCCAGCAGCTTGTTGCATAGCAATCAGCCCCAGCATTTT
17,TRBJ2-2,TRBV14,.,CASSRESSLTGSGELFF,TGTGCCAGCAGCCGAGAGTCCAGCCTAACGGGGTCCGGGGAGCTGTTTTTT
15,TRBJ2-1,TRBV11-3,TRBD1,CASSFAGTGVNEQFF,TGTGCCAGCAGCTTCGCCGGGACAGGGGTAAATGAGCAGTTCTTC
14,TRBJ2-2,TRBV27,.,CASSQGYPLGELFF,TGTGCCAGCAGTCAAGGCTACCCTCTCGGGGAGCTGTTTTTT
13,TRBJ2-5,TRBV30,.,CAWNQGGDETQYF,TGTGCCTGGAATCAGGGGGGGGATGAGACCCAGTACTTC
17,TRBJ2-1,TRBV4-2,TRBD2,CASSQFLGLAGGNEQFF,TGTGCCAGCAGCCAGTTCTTGGGACTAGCGGGAGGAAATGAGCAGTTCTTC
18,TRBJ2-2,TRBV11-2,.,CASSFYPQLYVRPGELFF,TGTGCCAGCAGCTTCTACCCCCAACTCTACGTGAGGCCCGGGGAGCTGTTTTTT
14,TRBJ1-1,TRBV6-6,.,CASSYSAANTEAFF,TGTGCCAGCAGTTACTCCGCCGCGAACACTGAAGCTTTCTTT
13,TRBJ2-1,TRBV29-1,.,CSVERGVGYEQFF,TGCAGCGTTGAGAGGGGGGTTGGCTATGAGCAGTTCTTC
16,TRBJ2-2,TRBV4-1,.,CASSLTGASNTGELFF,TGCGCCAGCAGCCTGACGGGGGCTTCTAACACCGGGGAGCTGTTTTTT
18,TRBJ1-2,TRBV14,TRBD1,CASSKYAGTGGRRTGYTF,TGTGCCAGCAGCAAATACGCCGGGACAGGGGGCCGCCGGACTGGCTACACCTTC
15,TRBJ1-5,TRBV30,.,CAWSSPRAGNQPQHF,TGTGCCTGGAGTTCCCCTCGGGCAGGGAATCAGCCCCAGCATTTT
15,TRBJ2-7,TRBV4-2,.,CASSQAAVSSYEQYF,TGTGCCAGCAGCCAAGCAGCGGTGAGCTCCTACGAGCAGTACTTC